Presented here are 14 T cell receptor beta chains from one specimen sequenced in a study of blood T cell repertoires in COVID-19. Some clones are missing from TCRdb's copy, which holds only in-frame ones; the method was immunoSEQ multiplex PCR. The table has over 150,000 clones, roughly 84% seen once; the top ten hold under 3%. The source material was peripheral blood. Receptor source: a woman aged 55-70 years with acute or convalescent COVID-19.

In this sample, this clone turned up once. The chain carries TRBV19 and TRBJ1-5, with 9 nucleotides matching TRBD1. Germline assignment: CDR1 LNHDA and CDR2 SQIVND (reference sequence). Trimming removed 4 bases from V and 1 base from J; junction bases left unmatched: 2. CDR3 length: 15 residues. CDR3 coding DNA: TGTGCCAGTAGTAACGGACAGGGGAGCAATCAGCCCCAGCATTTT. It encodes CASSNGQGSNQPQHF. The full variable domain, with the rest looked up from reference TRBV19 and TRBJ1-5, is DGGITQSPKYLFRKEGQNVTLSCEQNLNHDAMYWYRQDPGQGLRLIYYSQIVNDFQKGDIAEGYSVSREKKESFPLTVTSAQKNPTAFYLCASSNGQGSNQPQHFGDGTRLSIL.

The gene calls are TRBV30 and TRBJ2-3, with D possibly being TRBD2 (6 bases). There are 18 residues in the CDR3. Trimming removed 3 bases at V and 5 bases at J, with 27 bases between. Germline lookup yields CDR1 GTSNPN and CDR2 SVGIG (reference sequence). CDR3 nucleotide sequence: TGTGCCTGGAGCCTAAAGGCGGGGCGGAGGGGCCTCGGAGATACGCAGTATTTT. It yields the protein CAWSLKAGRRGLGDTQYF.

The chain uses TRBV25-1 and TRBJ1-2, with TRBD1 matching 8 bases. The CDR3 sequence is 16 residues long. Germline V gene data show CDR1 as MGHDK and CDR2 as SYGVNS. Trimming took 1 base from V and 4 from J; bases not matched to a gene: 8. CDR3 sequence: CASSESGRGRFYGYTF. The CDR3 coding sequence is TGTGCCAGCAGTGAATCCGGCAGGGGGCGATTCTATGGCTACACCTTC.

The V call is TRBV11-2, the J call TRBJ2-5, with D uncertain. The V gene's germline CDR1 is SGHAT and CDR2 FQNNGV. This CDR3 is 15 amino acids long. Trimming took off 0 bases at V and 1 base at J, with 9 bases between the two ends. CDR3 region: CASSLDVQSQETQYF. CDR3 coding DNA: TGTGCCAGCAGCTTAGATGTACAGAGCCAAGAGACCCAGTACTTC. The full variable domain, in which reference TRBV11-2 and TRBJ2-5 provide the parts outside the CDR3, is EAGVAQSPRYKIIEKRQSVAFWCNPISGHATLYWYQQILGQGPKLLIQFQNNGVVDDSQLPKDRFSAERLKGVDSTLKIQPAKLEDSAVYLCASSLDVQSQETQYFGPGTRLLVL.

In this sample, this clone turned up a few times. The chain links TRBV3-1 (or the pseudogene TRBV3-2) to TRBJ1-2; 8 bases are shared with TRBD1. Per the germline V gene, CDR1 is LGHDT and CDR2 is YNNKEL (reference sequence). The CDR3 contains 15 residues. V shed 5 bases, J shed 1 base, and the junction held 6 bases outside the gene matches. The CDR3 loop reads CASSTGQGNNYGYTF. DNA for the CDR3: TGTGCCAGCAGCACTGGACAGGGAAATAACTATGGCTACACCTTC.

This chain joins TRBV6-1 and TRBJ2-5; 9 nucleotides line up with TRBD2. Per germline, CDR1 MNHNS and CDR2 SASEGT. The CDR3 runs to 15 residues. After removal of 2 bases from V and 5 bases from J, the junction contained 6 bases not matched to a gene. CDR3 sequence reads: CASSELPSGVETQYF. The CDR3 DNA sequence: TGTGCCAGCAGTGAATTGCCTAGCGGGGTGGAGACCCAGTACTTC.

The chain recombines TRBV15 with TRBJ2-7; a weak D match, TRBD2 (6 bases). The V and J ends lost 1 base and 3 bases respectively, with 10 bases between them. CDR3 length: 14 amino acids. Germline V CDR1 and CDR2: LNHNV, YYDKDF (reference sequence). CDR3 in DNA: TGTGCCACCAGCAGAGGGGGGGTTTTCTACGAGCAGTACTTC. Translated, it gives CATSRGGVFYEQYF.

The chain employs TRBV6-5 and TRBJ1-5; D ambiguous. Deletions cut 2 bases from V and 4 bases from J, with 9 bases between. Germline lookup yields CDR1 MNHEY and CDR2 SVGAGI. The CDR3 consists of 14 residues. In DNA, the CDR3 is TGTGCCAGCAGTTACGACTCCCGGAATCAGCCCCAGCATTTT. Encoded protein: CASSYDSRNQPQHF.

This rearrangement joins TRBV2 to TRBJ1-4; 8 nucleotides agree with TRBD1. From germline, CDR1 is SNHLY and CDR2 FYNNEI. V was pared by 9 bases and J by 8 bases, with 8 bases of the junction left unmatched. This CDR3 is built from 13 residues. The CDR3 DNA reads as TGTGCCAGTACCACAGGGGGTCAAGAAAAACTGTTTTTT. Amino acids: CASTTGGQEKLFF.

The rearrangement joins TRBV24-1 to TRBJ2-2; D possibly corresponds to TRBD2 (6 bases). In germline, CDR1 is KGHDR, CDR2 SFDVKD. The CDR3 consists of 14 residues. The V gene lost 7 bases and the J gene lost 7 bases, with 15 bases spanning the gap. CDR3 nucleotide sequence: TGTGCCACCAGCATGACGGGGGTTAACGGGGAGCTGTTTTTT. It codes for CATSMTGVNGELFF.

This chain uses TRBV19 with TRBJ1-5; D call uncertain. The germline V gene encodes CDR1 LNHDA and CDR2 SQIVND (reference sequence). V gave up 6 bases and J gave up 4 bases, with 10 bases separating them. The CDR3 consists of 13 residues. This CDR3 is CASRWSINQPQHF. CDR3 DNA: TGTGCCAGTAGGTGGAGCATTAATCAGCCCCAGCATTTT.

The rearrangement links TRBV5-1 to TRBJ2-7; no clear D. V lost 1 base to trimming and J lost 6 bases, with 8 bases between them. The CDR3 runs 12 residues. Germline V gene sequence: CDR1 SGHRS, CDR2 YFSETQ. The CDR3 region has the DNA TGCGCCAGCAGCTTGAGTACAGTCGAGCAGTACTTC. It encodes CASSLSTVEQYF.

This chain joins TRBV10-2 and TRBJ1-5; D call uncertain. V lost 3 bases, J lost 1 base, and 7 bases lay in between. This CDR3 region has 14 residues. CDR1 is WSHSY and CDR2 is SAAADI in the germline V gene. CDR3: CASSDIASNQPQHF. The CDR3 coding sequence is TGCGCCAGCAGTGACATAGCGAGCAATCAGCCCCAGCATTTT.

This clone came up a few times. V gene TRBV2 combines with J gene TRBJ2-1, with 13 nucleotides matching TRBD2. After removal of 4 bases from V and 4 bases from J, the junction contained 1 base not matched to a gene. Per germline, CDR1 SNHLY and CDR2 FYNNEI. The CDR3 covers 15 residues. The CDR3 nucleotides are TGTGCCAGCAGTGGGGGACTAGCGGGGTACAATGAGCAGTTCTTC. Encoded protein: CASSGGLAGYNEQFF.